In its sample, the clone carrying this TCR beta chain was seen many times. Its specificity is unknown. The entry originates in a study of CD8+ T cells in alopecia areata. General study results and limits: Resident alphabeta T cells of normal skin are also sequenced in scalp samples.

Germline V gene data show CDR1 as SGHVS and CDR2 as FNYEAQ. This CDR3 has 13 amino acids. Extracted from the samples, RNA was reverse transcribed into cDNA to serve as the sequencing template. Sequencing used immunoSEQ multiplex PCR; TCRdb keeps in-frame clones, though not all of them. The sample carries about 180,000 clones, about half recorded once. Treatment described: oral pan-JAK inhibitor, 5-10 mg twice daily. Collection of lesional scalp punch biopsies and peripheral blood was performed in alopecia areata patients. Sequencing was performed on CD8+ T cells sorted from blood, taken around week 54, from a patient treated with tofacitinib. The TCR comes from a human donor with alopecia areata. The V call is TRBV7-6, the J call TRBJ2-7; D gene uncertain. CDR3 protein: CAVPRPSYYEQYF. The CDR3 region has the DNA TGTGCTGTCCCTCGTCCCTCCTACTACGAGCAGTACTTC.